This is a list of T cell receptor beta chains from one sample in a study of naive and memory T cell subsets. From the 5' RACE reads, TCRdb called clonotypes with MiXCR, one entry per CDR3 protein. Of roughly 60,000 distinct CDR3 sequences in the sample, 8% are singletons; the top ten hold 15% to 20%. These receptors originate from a female donor in good health. The CDR3 runs from the conserved cysteine through the conserved F or W. The order of the fields is J gene, V gene, clone size, CDR3 protein. Clone size is shown for a subset of rows, as once, few, many or a class of expanded clone.

>TRBJ2-2|TRBV19|NA
CASGTPPGELFF
>TRBJ2-3|TRBV7-2|many
CASSSSVIPEADTQYF
>TRBJ2-5|TRBV10-3|many
CAIRGTSGTQETQYF
>TRBJ2-3|TRBV5-5|NA
CASSFMGGSTDTQYF
>TRBJ1-2|TRBV12-3/TRBV12-4|many
CASRLDILHYGYTF
>TRBJ2-5|TRBV29-1|NA
CSVCNPGGGQETQYF
>TRBJ1-6|TRBV30|NA
CAWSGRQGNSYNSPLHF
>TRBJ1-2|TRBV30|few
CAWSPEPSDYGYTF
>TRBJ2-7|TRBV12-3/TRBV12-4|many
CASSLGGTATYEQYF
>TRBJ1-1|TRBV27|NA
CASNFHLGTGTTEAFF
>TRBJ2-1|TRBV27|NA
CASRRSSSYNEQFF
>TRBJ2-1|TRBV18|many
CASSPLEQSPSYNEQFF
>TRBJ1-4|TRBV20-1|many
CSARAWTGGAGATNEKLFF
>TRBJ1-1|TRBV6-1|many
CASSGQMNTEAFF
>TRBJ2-7|TRBV7-9|few
CASSSSDSRRVEQYF
>TRBJ2-7|TRBV19|few
CASTAGLASYEQYF
>TRBJ1-2|TRBV18|many
CASSPDSSYGYTF
>TRBJ2-1|TRBV5-1|NA
CASGLAGSNNEQFF
>TRBJ1-2|TRBV11-2|many
CASSVVYRTGRNGYTF
>TRBJ1-4|TRBV5-1|many
CASSDIVTGGEKLFF
>TRBJ2-4|TRBV27|many
CASSLAGAKNIQYF
>TRBJ2-1|TRBV5-1|few
CASSLVRGNEQFF
>TRBJ2-3|TRBV11-1|NA
CASSFTSGRSDTQYF
>TRBJ2-7|TRBV7-2|NA
CASSPPSFYEQYF
>TRBJ1-2|TRBV12-3/TRBV12-4|many
CASSFGQIYGYTF
>TRBJ2-1|TRBV18|NA
CASSPAGTEQFF
>TRBJ2-1|TRBV28|few
CASKGGGRPGNEQFF
>TRBJ1-1|TRBV28|few
CASSVVLTEAFF
>TRBJ1-6|TRBV12-3/TRBV12-4|few
CASSRQGSSPLHF
>TRBJ2-1|TRBV12-3/TRBV12-4|NA
CASTLPGTKYEQFF
>TRBJ2-5|TRBV5-1|many
CASGTSGIGETQYF
>TRBJ2-5|TRBV28|many
CASRNWDRDQETQYF
>TRBJ1-2|TRBV12-3/TRBV12-4|few
CASRWTANYGYTF